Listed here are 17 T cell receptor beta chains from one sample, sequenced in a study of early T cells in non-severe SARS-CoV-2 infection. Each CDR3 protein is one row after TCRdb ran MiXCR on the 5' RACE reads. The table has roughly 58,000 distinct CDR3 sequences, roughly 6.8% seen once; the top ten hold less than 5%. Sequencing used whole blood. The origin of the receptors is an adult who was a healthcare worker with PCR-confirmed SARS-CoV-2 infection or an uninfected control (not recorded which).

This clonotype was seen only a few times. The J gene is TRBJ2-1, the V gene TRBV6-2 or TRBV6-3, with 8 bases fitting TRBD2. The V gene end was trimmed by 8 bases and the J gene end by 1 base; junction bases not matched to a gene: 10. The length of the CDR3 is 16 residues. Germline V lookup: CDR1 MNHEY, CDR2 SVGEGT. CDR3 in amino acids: CASALAAGVSYNEQFF. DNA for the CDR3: TGTGCCAGCGCCTTAGCAGCGGGGGTGTCCTACAATGAGCAGTTCTTC.

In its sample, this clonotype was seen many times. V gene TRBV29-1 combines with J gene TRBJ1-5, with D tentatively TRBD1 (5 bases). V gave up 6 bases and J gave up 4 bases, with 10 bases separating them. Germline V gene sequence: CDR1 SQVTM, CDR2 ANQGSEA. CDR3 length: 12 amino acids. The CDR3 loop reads CSVAEGNQPQHF. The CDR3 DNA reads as TGCAGCGTCGCGGAGGGGAATCAGCCCCAGCATTTT.

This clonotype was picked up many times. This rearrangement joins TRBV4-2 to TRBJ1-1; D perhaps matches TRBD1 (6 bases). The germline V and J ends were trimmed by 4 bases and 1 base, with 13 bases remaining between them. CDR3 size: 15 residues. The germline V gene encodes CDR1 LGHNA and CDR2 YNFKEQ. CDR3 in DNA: TGTGCCAGCAGCCGAATCGGGACACAGAACACTGAAGCTTTCTTT. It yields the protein CASSRIGTQNTEAFF.

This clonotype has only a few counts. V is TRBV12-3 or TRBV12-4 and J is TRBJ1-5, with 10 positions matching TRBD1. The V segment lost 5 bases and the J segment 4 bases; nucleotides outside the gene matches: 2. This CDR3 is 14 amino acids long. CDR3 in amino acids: CASSVGQGNQPQHF. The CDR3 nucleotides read TGTGCCAGCAGTGTGGGACAGGGGAATCAGCCCCAGCATTTT.

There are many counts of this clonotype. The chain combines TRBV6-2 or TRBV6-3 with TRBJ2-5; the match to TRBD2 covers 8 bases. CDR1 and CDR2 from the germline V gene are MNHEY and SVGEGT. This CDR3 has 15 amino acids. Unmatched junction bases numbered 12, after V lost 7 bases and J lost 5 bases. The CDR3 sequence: CASTNPRGGQETQYF. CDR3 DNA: TGTGCCAGCACCAACCCCCGGGGGGGCCAGGAGACCCAGTACTTC.

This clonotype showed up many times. The CDR3 is CASSLGTGAYEQYF. The CDR3 region has the DNA TGTGCCAGCAGCTTAGGGACAGGCGCCTACGAGCAGTACTTC. The rearrangement links TRBV7-3 to TRBJ2-7; 8 bases agree with TRBD1. Germline V gives CDR1 SGHTA, CDR2 FQGTGA. The CDR3 has 14 residues. Trimming took 2 bases from V and 2 from J; bases not matched to a gene: 2.

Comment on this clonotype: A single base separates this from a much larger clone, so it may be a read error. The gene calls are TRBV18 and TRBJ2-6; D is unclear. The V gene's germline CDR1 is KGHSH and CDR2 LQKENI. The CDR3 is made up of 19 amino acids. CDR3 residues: CACSPGFGREVSGANVLTF. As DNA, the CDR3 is TGTGCCTGCTCACCTGGCTTCGGAAGGGAAGTCTCTGGGGCCAACGTCCTGACTTTC. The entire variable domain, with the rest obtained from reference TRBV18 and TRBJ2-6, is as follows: NAGVMQNPRHLVRRRGQEARLRCSPMKGHSHVYWYRQLPEEGLKFMVYLQKENIIDESGMPKERFSAEFPKEGPSILRIQQVVRGDSAAYFCACSPGFGREVSGANVLTFGAGSRLTVL.

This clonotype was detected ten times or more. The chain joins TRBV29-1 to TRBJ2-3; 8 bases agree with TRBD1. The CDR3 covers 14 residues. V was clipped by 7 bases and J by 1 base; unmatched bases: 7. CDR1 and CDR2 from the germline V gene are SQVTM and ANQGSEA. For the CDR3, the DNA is TGCAGCGCTCAGGGGGCTTCCCGCACAGATACGCAGTATTTT. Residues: CSAQGASRTDTQYF.

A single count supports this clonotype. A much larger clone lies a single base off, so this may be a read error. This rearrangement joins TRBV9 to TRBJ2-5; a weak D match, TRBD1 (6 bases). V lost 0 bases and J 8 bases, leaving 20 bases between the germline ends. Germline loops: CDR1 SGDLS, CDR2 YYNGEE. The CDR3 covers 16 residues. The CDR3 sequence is CASSVDGQGPYVTQYF. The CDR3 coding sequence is TGTGCCAGCAGCGTAGACGGGCAGGGGCCCTACGTCACCCAGTACTTC.

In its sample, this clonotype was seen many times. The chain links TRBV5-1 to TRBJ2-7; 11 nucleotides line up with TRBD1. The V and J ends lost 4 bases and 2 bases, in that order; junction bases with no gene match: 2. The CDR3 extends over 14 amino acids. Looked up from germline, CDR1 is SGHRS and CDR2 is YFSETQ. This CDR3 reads CASSKDRGPYEQYF. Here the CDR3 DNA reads TGCGCCAGCAGCAAGGACAGGGGGCCCTACGAGCAGTACTTC.

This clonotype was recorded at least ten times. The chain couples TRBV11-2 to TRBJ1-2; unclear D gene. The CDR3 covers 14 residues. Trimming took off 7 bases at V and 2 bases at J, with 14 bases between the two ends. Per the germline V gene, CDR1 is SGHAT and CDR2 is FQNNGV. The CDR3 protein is CASTLSRENYGYTF. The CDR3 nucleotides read TGTGCCAGCACCCTTAGTAGGGAGAACTATGGCTACACCTTC.

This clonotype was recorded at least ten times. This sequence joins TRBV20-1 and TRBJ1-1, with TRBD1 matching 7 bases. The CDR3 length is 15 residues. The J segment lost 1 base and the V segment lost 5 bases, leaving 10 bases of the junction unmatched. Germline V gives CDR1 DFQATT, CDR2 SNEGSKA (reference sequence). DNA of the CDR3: TGCAGTGCTCCTCTTGCCCGGACAGGGAACACTGAAGCTTTCTTT. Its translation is CSAPLARTGNTEAFF.

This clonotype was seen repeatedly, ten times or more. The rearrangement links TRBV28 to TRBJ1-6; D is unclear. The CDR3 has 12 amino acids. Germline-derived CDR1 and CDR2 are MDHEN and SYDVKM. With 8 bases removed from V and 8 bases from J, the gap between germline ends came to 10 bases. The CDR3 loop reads CASQGDYSPLHF. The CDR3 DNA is TGTGCCAGCCAAGGCGACTATTCACCCCTCCACTTT.

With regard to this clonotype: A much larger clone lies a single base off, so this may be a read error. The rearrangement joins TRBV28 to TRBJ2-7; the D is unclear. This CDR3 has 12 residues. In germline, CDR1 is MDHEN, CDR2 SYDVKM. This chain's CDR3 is CANSHSTYEQYF. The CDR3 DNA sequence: TGTGCCAACAGTCACAGTACCTACGAGCAGTACTTC.

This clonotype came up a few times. The CDR3 bases are TGTGCCAGCAGCCCCACCGGCGTCTCCTACGAGCAGTACTTC. Its translation: CASSPTGVSYEQYF. This rearrangement joins TRBV7-6 to TRBJ2-7; D uncertain. Germline lookup yields CDR1 SGHVS and CDR2 FNYEAQ. V was trimmed by 5 bases and J by 0 bases, leaving 11 bases between them. There are 14 residues in the CDR3.

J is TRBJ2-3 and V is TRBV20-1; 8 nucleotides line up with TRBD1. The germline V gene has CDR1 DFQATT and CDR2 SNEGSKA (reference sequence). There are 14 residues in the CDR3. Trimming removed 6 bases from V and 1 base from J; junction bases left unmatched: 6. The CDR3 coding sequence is TGCAGTGCGTATCCGGGACAGGGCACAGATACGCAGTATTTT. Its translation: CSAYPGQGTDTQYF.

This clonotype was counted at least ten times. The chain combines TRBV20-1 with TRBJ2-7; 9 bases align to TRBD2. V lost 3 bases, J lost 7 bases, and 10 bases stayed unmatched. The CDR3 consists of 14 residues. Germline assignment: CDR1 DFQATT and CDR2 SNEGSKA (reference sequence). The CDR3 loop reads CSASNSGGQREQYF. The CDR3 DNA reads TGCAGTGCTAGTAACAGCGGGGGGCAGAGGGAGCAGTACTTC.